The TCR beta chain described here comes from a study of CD8+ T cells in alopecia areata. Background on the study: Scoring of severity for treated patients was based on percentage of affected scalp area. Study-wide results and caveats: The link between baseline CD8+ expansion and response remains uncertain with one nonresponder.

Treatment noted: oral pan-JAK inhibitor, 5-10 mg twice daily. In each case, RNA was isolated and then reverse transcribed into cDNA as the sequencing template. Method: immunoSEQ multiplex PCR; TCRdb's copy keeps in-frame clones and lacks some. The repertoire includes approximately 280,000 clones, 55% to 75% of them detected once, and around 1.8% sits in the top ten. This clone was found a few times. Its antigen is currently unknown. V lost 3 bases, J lost 0 bases, and 12 bases lay in between. CDR3 length: 16 amino acids. Germline V CDR1 and CDR2: SGDLS, YYNGEE. The sequence was obtained from a human donor with alopecia areata. Sequencing used CD4+ T cells sorted from blood, obtained at week 24, from a patient treated with tofacitinib. This chain links TRBV9 with TRBJ1-4; D might be TRBD1 (5 bases). The DNA of the CDR3 is TGTGCCAGCAGCGCACGGGGCTCTGCAACTAATGAAAAACTGTTTTTT. It is translated as CASSARGSATNEKLFF.